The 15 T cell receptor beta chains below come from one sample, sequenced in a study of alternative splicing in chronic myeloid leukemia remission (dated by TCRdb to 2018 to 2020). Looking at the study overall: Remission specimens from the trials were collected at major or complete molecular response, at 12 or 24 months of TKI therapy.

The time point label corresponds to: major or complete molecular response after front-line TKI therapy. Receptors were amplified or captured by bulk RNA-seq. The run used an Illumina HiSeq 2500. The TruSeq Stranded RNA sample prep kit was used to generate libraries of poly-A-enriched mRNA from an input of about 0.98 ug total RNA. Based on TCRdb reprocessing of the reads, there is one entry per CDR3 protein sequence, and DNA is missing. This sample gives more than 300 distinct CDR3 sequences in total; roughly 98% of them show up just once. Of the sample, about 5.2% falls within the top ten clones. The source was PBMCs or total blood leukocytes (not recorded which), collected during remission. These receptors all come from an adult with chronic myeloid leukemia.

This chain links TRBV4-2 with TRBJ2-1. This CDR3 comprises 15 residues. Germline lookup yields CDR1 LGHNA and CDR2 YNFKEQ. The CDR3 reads CASSQVQADYNEQFF.

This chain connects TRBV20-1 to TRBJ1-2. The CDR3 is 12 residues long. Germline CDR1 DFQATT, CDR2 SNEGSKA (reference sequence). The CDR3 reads CSSVGRNYGYTF.

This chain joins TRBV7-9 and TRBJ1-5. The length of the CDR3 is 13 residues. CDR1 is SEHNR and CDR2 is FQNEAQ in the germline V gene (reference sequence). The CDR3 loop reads CASSLAPRGSQHF.

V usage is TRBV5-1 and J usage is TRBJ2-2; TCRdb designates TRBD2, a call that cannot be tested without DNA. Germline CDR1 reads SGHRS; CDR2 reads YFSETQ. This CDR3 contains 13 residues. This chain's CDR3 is CASSTRDTGELFF.

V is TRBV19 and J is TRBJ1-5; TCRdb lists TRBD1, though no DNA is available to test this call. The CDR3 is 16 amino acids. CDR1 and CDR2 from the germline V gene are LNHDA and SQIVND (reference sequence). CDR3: CASTPGQGYSNQPQHF.

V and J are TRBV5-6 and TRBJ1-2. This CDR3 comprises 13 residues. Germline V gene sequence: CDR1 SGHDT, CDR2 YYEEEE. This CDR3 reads CASSLGGYPGYTF.

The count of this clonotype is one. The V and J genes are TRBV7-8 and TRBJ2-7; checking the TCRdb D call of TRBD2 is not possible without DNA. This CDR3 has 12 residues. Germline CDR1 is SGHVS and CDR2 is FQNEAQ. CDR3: CASSLLGYEQYF.

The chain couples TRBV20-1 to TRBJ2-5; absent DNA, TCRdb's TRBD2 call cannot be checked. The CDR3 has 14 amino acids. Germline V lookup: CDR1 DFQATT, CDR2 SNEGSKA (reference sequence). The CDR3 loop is CSARLAGARETQYF.

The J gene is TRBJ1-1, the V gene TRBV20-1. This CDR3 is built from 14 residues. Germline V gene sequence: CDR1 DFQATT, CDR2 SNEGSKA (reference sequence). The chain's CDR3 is CSARDDRVEFEAFF.

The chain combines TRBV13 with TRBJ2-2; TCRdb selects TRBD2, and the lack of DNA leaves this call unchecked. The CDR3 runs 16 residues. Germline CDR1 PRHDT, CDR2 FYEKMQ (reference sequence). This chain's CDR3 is CASSQWTGANTGELFF.

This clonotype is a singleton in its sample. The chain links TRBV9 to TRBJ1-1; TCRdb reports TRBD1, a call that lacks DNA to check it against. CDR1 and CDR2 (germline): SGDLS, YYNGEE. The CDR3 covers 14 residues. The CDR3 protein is CASSVDIRDTEAFF.

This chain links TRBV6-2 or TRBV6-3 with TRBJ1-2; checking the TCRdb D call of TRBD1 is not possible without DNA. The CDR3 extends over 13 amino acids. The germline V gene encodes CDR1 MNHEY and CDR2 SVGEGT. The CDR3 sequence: CASRGTGTEGYTF.

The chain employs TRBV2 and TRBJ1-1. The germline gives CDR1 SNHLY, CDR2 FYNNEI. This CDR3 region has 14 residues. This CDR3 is CASMVARGITEAFF.

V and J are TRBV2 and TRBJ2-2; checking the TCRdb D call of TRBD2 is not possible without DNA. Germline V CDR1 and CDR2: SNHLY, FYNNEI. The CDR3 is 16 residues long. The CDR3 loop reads CASGRPPGLNTGELFF.

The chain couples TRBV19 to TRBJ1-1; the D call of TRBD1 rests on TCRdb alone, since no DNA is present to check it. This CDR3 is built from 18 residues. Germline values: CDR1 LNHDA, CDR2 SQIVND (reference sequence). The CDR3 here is CASSRNDGQGAGNTEAFF.